This TCR beta chain was profiled in a study of T-cell reconstitution after alpha-beta-depleted transplantation in children. The CDR3 contains 15 residues. Trimming took off 3 bases at V and 2 bases at J, with 14 bases between the two ends. CDR1 is ENHRY, CDR2 SYGVKD, per germline. This clonotype was picked up a small number of times. Unique molecular identifiers were incorporated into the prepared TCRbeta library. One entry per CDR3 protein, called by TCRdb with MiXCR from the PCR reads. The sample lists 490,000 or so distinct CDR3 sequences; around 12% were seen once. The specimen comprised PBMCs from the stem cell graft donor, sampled from the stem cell graft. This chain uses TRBV10-3 with TRBJ2-7; D gene unclear. The sequence was collected from a human donor who donated a stem cell graft to a child with combined immunodeficiency. CDR3 bases: TGTGCCATCAGTGACGGGCCAGAGTACCCCTACGAGCAGTACTTC. This sequence encodes CAISDGPEYPYEQYF.